This is a list of T cell receptor beta chains from one sample in a study of CD8 T cells in ankylosing spondylitis. MiXCR, run by TCRdb on the 5' RACE reads, gives a single entry per CDR3 protein. The data contain about 500,000 distinct CDR3 sequences, approximately 5.3% of them singletons. Material for sequencing was blood, either unsorted or a sorted T cell fraction (not recorded which). All receptors derive from a male donor with ankylosing spondylitis. Both conserved end residues are part of each CDR3. D genes are given only for firm matches. Size is stated for part of the rows, as once, few or many counts, or as a class when the clone is expanded.

>-|TRBV5-4|TRBJ2-5|-
TGTGCCAGCAGCCGTCAGGGCACAGGTTCCCAAGAGACCCAGTACTTC
CASSRQGTGSQETQYF
>TRBD1|TRBV29-1|TRBJ2-7|many
TGCAGCGTTGATAGGGGGACAGGGCAGCAGTACTTC
CSVDRGTGQQYF
>TRBD2|TRBV5-1|TRBJ2-1|many
TGCGCCAGCAGCTTCGGACTAGCGGGAGTGGGGGAGCAGTTCTTC
CASSFGLAGVGEQFF
>TRBD2|TRBV7-8|TRBJ2-3|many
TGTGCCAGCAGCTCGCGAAGCGGGAGGGCCACAGATACGCAGTATTTT
CASSSRSGRATDTQYF
>-|TRBV5-1|TRBJ1-1|many
TGCGCCAGCAGCTTGGCGACAGAGAACACTGAAGCTTTCTTT
CASSLATENTEAFF
>-|TRBV7-6|TRBJ1-2|many
TGTGCCAGCAGCTTCCAGGATTCTCCTTTTAACTATGGCTACACCTTC
CASSFQDSPFNYGYTF
>-|TRBV20-1|TRBJ2-7|many
TGCAGTGCTAGAGTTAAGGGGCCCTCCTACGAGCAGTACTTC
CSARVKGPSYEQYF
>-|TRBV4-3|TRBJ1-5|-
TGCGCCAGCAGCCAAGACACCCAGGGTCAGCCCCAGCATTTT
CASSQDTQGQPQHF
>-|TRBV20-1|TRBJ2-3|few
TGCAGTGCCCACCCCCGGACAGGCACAGATACGCAGTATTTT
CSAHPRTGTDTQYF
>-|TRBV4-3|TRBJ2-3|many
TGCGCCAGCAGCCAAGGTCGGGCGGGGGCCCTTGGGGCAGATACGCAGTATTTT
CASSQGRAGALGADTQYF
>TRBD1|TRBV6-2/TRBV6-3|TRBJ1-2|many
TGTGCCAGCACCCGGACAGGGGGCAGTGGCTACACCTTC
CASTRTGGSGYTF
>TRBD2|TRBV29-1|TRBJ2-3|many
TGCAGCGTTTACACTAGCGGCCTCACAGATACGCAGTATTTT
CSVYTSGLTDTQYF
>-|TRBV7-9|TRBJ2-2|many
TGTGCCAGCAGCCTGTCCAGTGGGACACTGAACACCGGGGAGCTGTTTTTT
CASSLSSGTLNTGELFF
>-|TRBV6-5|TRBJ1-2|many
TGTGCCAGCAGTCCCTCGACAGGCTTCAATTCCTATGGCTACACCTTC
CASSPSTGFNSYGYTF